This TCR beta chain is from a study of T cell repertoires in cytomegalovirus infection. Study-wide context: Indicated by public TCR beta signatures were CMV infection and matching HLA type. Overall study findings and caveats: The cumulative frequency of public TCR beta families distinguished individuals who carried CMV together with the relevant HLA.

This clonotype came up a few times. Its antigen is not identified. One entry per CDR3 protein, called by TCRdb with MiXCR from the reads. The sample shows 200,000 to 250,000 distinct CDR3 sequences, 38% of them seen only once. Trimming pared 8 bases from V and 1 base from J, leaving 11 bases between. The germline V gene encodes CDR1 SNHLY and CDR2 FYNNEI. The CDR3 runs 13 residues. Sequencing was performed on CD8+ T cells from cultured PBMCs, taken from culture after CMV antigen stimulation. This receptor was obtained from a human donor in good health (CMV status not recorded). Some clones in this sample may be carry-over from other donors' samples. This sequence joins TRBV2 and TRBJ1-2; weak D call: TRBD1 (6 bases). The CDR3 DNA is TGTGCCAGCCTCCCGGACAGTAACTATGGCTACACCTTC. Amino acid sequence: CASLPDSNYGYTF.